The 9 T cell receptor beta chains listed next were all sequenced from one sample in a study of T cells after yellow fever vaccination. One entry per CDR3 protein, called by TCRdb with MiXCR from the 5' RACE reads. The sample has under 70,000 distinct CDR3 sequences, approximately 7.7% seen once. The sequenced sample was CD8+ T cells sorted from PBMCs, obtained on the day of the first yellow fever vaccination. The receptors were gathered from a man aged 18 to 35 who received the YFV17D yellow fever vaccine.

The chain has TRBV4-1 and TRBJ2-3, with D possibly being TRBD2 (7 bases). Trimming took off 1 base at V and 4 bases at J, with 12 bases between the two ends. This CDR3 is 15 amino acids long. The germline CDR1 and CDR2 sequences are MGHRA and YSYEKL. The CDR3: CASSQVGGGPDTQYF. The CDR3, as DNA: TGCGCCAGCAGCCAAGTTGGGGGGGGGCCAGATACGCAGTATTTT.

This clonotype was observed a few times. The chain uses TRBV5-1 and TRBJ1-2, with 9 positions matching TRBD1. With V trimmed by 5 bases and J by 4 bases, 12 bases remained unmatched. Germline V gene data show CDR1 as SGHRS and CDR2 as YFSETQ. This CDR3 has 16 residues. The CDR3 DNA is TGCGCCAGCAGTACGGGACAGGGACGAGAGGGCTATGGCTACACCTTC. It is translated as CASSTGQGREGYGYTF.

This clonotype was seen ten or more times. The chain recombines TRBV12-3 or TRBV12-4 with TRBJ1-4; TRBD1 matches 9 bases. This CDR3 contains 13 residues. V lost 8 bases to trimming and J lost 8 bases; unmatched junction nucleotides: 6. The CDR3 region has the DNA TGTGCCAGCCGTACAGGGGGCGAGGAAAAACTGTTTTTT. The encoded protein is CASRTGGEEKLFF.

Only a few counts were recorded for this clonotype. The chain carries TRBV10-3 and TRBJ2-3, with 12 bases matching TRBD2. This CDR3 region has 16 residues. The V segment lost 6 bases and the J segment 3 bases; nucleotides outside the gene matches: 7. Germline V gene sequence: CDR1 ENHRY, CDR2 SYGVKD. The CDR3: CAISNYGTSGTDTQYF. CDR3 nucleotide sequence: TGTGCCATCAGCAACTACGGGACTAGCGGGACAGATACGCAGTATTTT.

This clonotype was detected only a few times. V gene TRBV29-1 combines with J gene TRBJ2-1; 8 bases align to TRBD2. The germline gives CDR1 SQVTM, CDR2 ANQGSEA. This CDR3 has 14 amino acids. Unmatched junction bases numbered 12, after V lost 6 bases and J lost 8 bases. The CDR3 sequence: CSVHGGAFGDEQFF. CDR3 sequence (DNA): TGCAGCGTGCACGGGGGGGCCTTTGGAGATGAGCAGTTCTTC.

The sample holds a few counts of this clonotype. J is TRBJ1-5 and V is TRBV12-3 or TRBV12-4; possibly TRBD1 for D (6 bases). Trimming removed 2 bases from V and 3 bases from J, with 8 bases in between. There are 14 residues in the CDR3. CDR3 loop: CASSLRGYNQPQHF. CDR3 DNA sequence: TGTGCCAGCAGTTTAAGGGGGTACAATCAGCCCCAGCATTTT.

The chain joins TRBV9 to TRBJ2-2; D tentatively reads TRBD1 or TRBD2 (5 bases each). The germline V gene encodes CDR1 SGDLS and CDR2 YYNGEE. Trimming stripped 3 bases from V and 1 base from J, with 10 bases between. This CDR3 region has 15 residues. In DNA, the CDR3 is TGTGCCAGCAGCGAAGGGGACCTGAACACCGGGGAGCTGTTTTTT. Amino acids: CASSEGDLNTGELFF.

This sequence joins TRBV2 and TRBJ2-3; TRBD1 agrees at 9 bases. V shed 6 bases, J shed 2 bases, and the junction held 12 bases outside the gene matches. The CDR3 loop spans 17 amino acids. Germline V gene sequence: CDR1 SNHLY, CDR2 FYNNEI. The CDR3 DNA reads as TGTGCCAGCAGGCCTCACTTACAGGGGGCAACCACAGATACGCAGTATTTT. It translates to CASRPHLQGATTDTQYF.

This clonotype was observed many times. The chain has TRBV9 and TRBJ2-7; possibly TRBD2 for D (5 bases). Germline CDR1 reads SGDLS; CDR2 reads YYNGEE. V was pared by 0 bases and J by 2 bases, with 9 bases between. The length of the CDR3 is 14 residues. The CDR3 DNA reads as TGTGCCAGCAGCGTAGGAGGGAATACCTACGAGCAGTACTTC. Translating it yields CASSVGGNTYEQYF.